The 4 T cell receptor beta chains in this list originate from one sample, sequenced in a study of control samples from healthy donors and cancer patients. Some clones are missing from TCRdb's copy, which holds only in-frame ones; the method was immunoSEQ multiplex PCR. The data contain about 12,000 clones, 90% to 95% of them singletons. Sequenced material: PBMCs. These receptors originate from a man at least 80 years old with lung cancer.

In its sample, this clone was seen once. V gene TRBV7-9 combines with J gene TRBJ2-1, with D perhaps being TRBD1 or TRBD2 (5 bases each). Germline lookup yields CDR1 SEHNR and CDR2 FQNEAQ (reference sequence). With 0 bases removed from V and 8 bases from J, the gap between germline ends came to 14 bases. This CDR3 contains 15 residues. In DNA, the CDR3 is TGTGCCAGCAGCTTAGCGTCGGGACGGGTCGATGAGCAGTTCTTC. Its protein is CASSLASGRVDEQFF.

The chain carries TRBV4-1 and TRBJ2-1; maybe TRBD2 (6 bases). The CDR3 has 16 residues. V was cut by 4 bases and J by 5 bases, with 18 bases left in between. The V gene's germline CDR1 is MGHRA and CDR2 YSYEKL. The CDR3 nucleotides are TGCGCCAGCAGCCGAGACGGCGGAGGGCAACACAATGAGCAGTTCTTC. Translating it yields CASSRDGGGQHNEQFF.

The DNA for the CDR3 is TGTGCCAGCGGGCTTTCGTATGAAAAACTGTTTTTT. It codes for CASGLSYEKLFF. The V gene is TRBV27, the J gene TRBJ1-4, with D unresolved. V lost 8 bases and J lost 6, with 10 bases in between. Germline-derived CDR1 and CDR2 are MNHEY and SMNVEV (reference sequence). This CDR3 is built from 12 residues.

This rearrangement joins TRBV5-1 to TRBJ1-4, with 10 bases matching TRBD1. V lost 0 bases to trimming and J lost 8 bases; unmatched junction nucleotides: 4. Germline-derived CDR1 and CDR2 are SGHRS and YFSETQ. The CDR3 runs 15 residues. The CDR3 DNA follows: TGCGCCAGCAGCTTGGAAGGGACAGGGGAGGAAAAACTGTTTTTT. Translating gives CASSLEGTGEEKLFF.